This is a list of T cell receptor beta chains from one sample in a study of cytomegalovirus exposure and HLA in healthy donors. TCRdb's table, derived via immunoSEQ multiplex PCR, lists solely in-frame clones and lacks some. This sample contains some 80,000 clones. Material for sequencing was PBMCs. Source of these receptors: a young woman in good health and CMV-seronegative. Both conserved end residues are part of each CDR3. D genes are given only for firm matches.

v_call	d_call	j_call	cdr3_aa	cdr3_nt
TRBV7-8	-	TRBJ1-1	CASSLPGNTEAFF	TGTGCCAGCAGCTTACCGGGGAACACTGAAGCTTTCTTT
TRBV19	-	TRBJ1-1	CASSRANTEAFF	TGTGCCAGTAGTAGGGCGAACACTGAAGCTTTCTTT
TRBV29-1	-	TRBJ1-1	CSASRRRDTEAFF	TGCAGCGCCTCGAGGCGCAGGGACACTGAAGCTTTCTTT
TRBV30	TRBD1	TRBJ1-1	CAWGQGKIEAFF	TGTGCCTGGGGACAGGGTAAGATCGAAGCTTTCTTT
TRBV2	-	TRBJ2-5	CASSGDTETQYF	TGTGCCAGCAGTGGGGACACCGAGACCCAGTACTTC
TRBV5-8	-	TRBJ1-1	CASGPRVFNTEAFF	TGTGCCAGCGGGCCCAGGGTCTTCAACACTGAAGCTTTCTTT
TRBV6-1	TRBD1	TRBJ2-7	CASISIDRGSYEQYF	TGTGCCAGCATAAGCATTGACAGGGGGTCCTACGAGCAGTACTTC
TRBV6-6	-	TRBJ2-6	CASSPTVSGANVLTF	TGTGCCAGCAGTCCTACCGTCTCTGGGGCCAACGTCCTGACTTTC
TRBV13	-	TRBJ2-1	CASSFTGGEQFF	TGTGCCAGCAGCTTTACCGGAGGTGAGCAGTTCTTC
TRBV5-1	-	TRBJ2-3	CASSLVASTDTQYF	TGCGCCAGCAGCTTGGTAGCTAGCACAGATACGCAGTATTTT
TRBV18	-	TRBJ2-3	CASSPPGLPRPDTQYF	TGTGCCAGCTCACCACCGGGACTGCCCCGTCCAGATACGCAGTATTTT
TRBV7-2	-	TRBJ1-5	CASSLLAGGQDNQPQHF	TGTGCCAGCAGCTTATTGGCGGGAGGGCAGGACAATCAGCCCCAGCATTTT
TRBV27	-	TRBJ2-6	CASRQGAGANVLTF	TGTGCCAGCAGACAGGGAGCTGGGGCCAACGTCCTGACTTTC
TRBV19	-	TRBJ1-1	CASSQRAANTEAFF	TGTGCCAGTAGTCAGAGGGCAGCGAACACTGAAGCTTTCTTT
TRBV27	-	TRBJ2-7	CASRRAALPYEQYF	TGTGCCAGCAGGAGGGCAGCTCTCCCCTACGAGCAGTACTTC
TRBV25-1	-	TRBJ1-2	CASSEHFLRTAGYTF	TGTGCCAGCAGTGAACATTTTCTTCGGACAGCTGGCTACACCTTC
TRBV30	-	TRBJ2-5	CAWSSGWERGKETQYF	TGTGCCTGGAGTTCGGGCTGGGAAAGGGGAAAAGAGACCCAGTACTTC
TRBV2	TRBD1	TRBJ2-7	CASIDRGDYEQYF	TGTGCCAGCATTGACAGGGGGGACTACGAGCAGTACTTC
TRBV29-1	-	TRBJ2-1	CSVGGVWTTSYNEQFF	TGCAGCGTCGGGGGAGTTTGGACAACCTCCTACAATGAGCAGTTCTTC
TRBV6-5	TRBD1	TRBJ1-1	CASSTSGTGSTEAFF	TGTGCCAGCAGTACATCCGGGACAGGGAGTACTGAAGCTTTCTTT
TRBV15	-	TRBJ1-1	CATSTRRENTEDFF	TGTGCCACCAGCACCAGAAGGGAGAACACTGAAGATTTCTTT
TRBV30	-	TRBJ2-7	CAWSFGTANAYEQYF	TGTGCCTGGAGTTTTGGCACAGCAAACGCCTACGAGCAGTACTTC
TRBV27	-	TRBJ2-6	CASSLGPGANVLTF	TGTGCCAGCAGTTTAGGGCCTGGGGCCAACGTCCTGACTTTC
TRBV25-1	-	TRBJ2-3	CASSAEAPMQYF	TGTGCCAGCAGTGCCGAAGCGCCTATGCAGTATTTT
TRBV27	TRBD1	TRBJ1-1	CASRNRGIGNTEAFF	TGTGCCAGCAGGAACAGGGGTATAGGGAACACTGAAGCTTTCTTT
TRBV27	TRBD1	TRBJ1-6	CASRGVGTGGLSYNSPLHF	TGTGCCAGCAGGGGGGTGGGGACAGGGGGTCTCTCCTATAATTCACCCCTCCACTTT
TRBV27	TRBD2	TRBJ2-7	CASSVRGSGYEQYF	TGTGCCAGCAGTGTGCGGGGGAGCGGCTACGAGCAGTACTTC
TRBV29-1	-	TRBJ2-2	CSVDEGGIGELFF	TGCAGCGTTGACGAGGGTGGAATAGGGGAGCTGTTTTTT
TRBV7-9	-	TRBJ2-3	CASSSLAGTQYF	TGTGCCAGCTCCTCTTTAGCCGGTACGCAGTATTTT
TRBV6-6	TRBD1	TRBJ1-4	CASSYADRAGKLFF	TGTGCCAGCAGTTACGCGGACAGGGCAGGAAAACTGTTTTTT
TRBV6-1	-	TRBJ2-3	CASSEKIGGDTQYF	TGTGCCAGCAGTGAAAAAATAGGGGGAGATACGCAGTATTTT
TRBV19	-	TRBJ2-2	CASSTRRGAGTGELFF	TGTGCCAGTAGTACTCGCCGGGGGGCCGGCACCGGGGAGCTGTTTTTT
TRBV5-1	-	TRBJ2-5	CASSLGRGTGETQYF	TGCGCCAGCAGCTTGGGTCGGGGGACCGGGGAGACCCAGTACTTC
TRBV5-1	-	TRBJ1-6	CASSLQQNSPLHF	TGCGCCAGCAGCCTACAACAGAATTCACCCCTCCACTTT
TRBV4-1	-	TRBJ1-1	CASSQNYQGRTEDFF	TGCGCCAGCAGCCAAAACTACCAGGGGCGAACTGAAGATTTCTTT
TRBV11-2	-	TRBJ1-1	CASSLDRGGVNTEAFF	TGTGCCAGCAGCTTAGATAGGGGCGGGGTGAACACTGAAGCTTTCTTT
TRBV10-2	TRBD1	TRBJ1-1	CASSRQGVDEAFF	TGCGCCAGCAGTAGACAGGGGGTTGATGAAGCTTTCTTT
TRBV9	TRBD1	TRBJ2-3	CASSPAQRDRTDTQYF	TGTGCCAGCAGCCCAGCCCAGAGGGACAGGACAGATACGCAGTATTTT